One sample yielded the 30 T cell receptor beta chains listed below, sequenced in a study of regulatory T cells in long-lasting Graves disease. Described time point: newly diagnosed GD, antithyroid drugs for less than 3 months. PBMCs were the source of the RNA used for TCR sequencing. Libraries of TCR beta came from iRepertoire HTBI primers plus Arm-PCR of CDR3 regions. Via MiXCR, TCRdb re-called the multiplex PCR reads, giving one row per CDR3 protein. The sample has over 400,000 distinct CDR3 sequences, around 13% seen once; the top ten hold 17%. The sample was also linked to a second study, of T cells in Graves' hyperthyroidism and ophthalmopathy.

Sequenced material: peripheral blood mononuclear cells (PBMCs), taken at new diagnosis, from a patient treated with antithyroid drugs. Receptors originate from a woman between 50 and 59 years old with Graves disease.

This clonotype has ten or more counts. This chain links TRBV7-9 with TRBJ2-3, with TRBD2 matching 13 bases. CDR3 size: 16 residues. The junction had 5 bases not matched to a gene; V was cut back by 5 bases and J by 3 bases. CDR1 SEHNR and CDR2 FQNEAQ come from the germline V gene (reference sequence). The CDR3: CASSAPLAGGTDTQYF. DNA for the CDR3: TGTGCCAGCAGCGCACCACTAGCGGGAGGGACAGATACGCAGTATTTT.

The table lists this clonotype with many counts. A junction boundary mismatches the germline segment, possibly from a read error. V usage is TRBV6-2 or TRBV6-3 and J usage is TRBJ1-5; D gene ambiguous. Germline CDR1 reads MNHEY; CDR2 reads SVGEGT. The CDR3 contains 13 residues. CDR3 protein: CASSYDGNRPQHF. The CDR3 DNA follows: TGTGCCAGCAGTTACGACGGTAATCGGCCCCAGCATTTT.

This rearrangement joins TRBV5-4 to TRBJ1-3; D not resolved. The CDR3 has 14 residues. Deletions cut 2 bases from V and 2 bases from J, with 8 bases between. Germline V lookup: CDR1 SGHNT, CDR2 YYREEE (reference sequence). DNA of the CDR3: TGTGCCAGCAGCTTCGCTGGGACTGGAAACACCATATATTTT. Its protein product is CASSFAGTGNTIYF.

V and J are TRBV24-1 and TRBJ2-2; 9 positions agree with TRBD1. V lost 2 bases to trimming and J lost 6 bases; unmatched junction nucleotides: 12. Germline-derived CDR1 and CDR2 are KGHDR and SFDVKD. The CDR3 loop spans 18 amino acids. The CDR3 DNA sequence: TGTGCCACCAGTGATTCGAGTAGAGGGACAGGGAAGGCCGGGGAGCTGTTTTTT. Residues: CATSDSSRGTGKAGELFF.

At least ten counts were recorded for this clonotype. The chain links TRBV7-9 to TRBJ2-7; the D call may be TRBD1 or TRBD2 (5 bases each). Looked up from germline, CDR1 is SEHNR and CDR2 is FQNEAQ (reference sequence). Deletions cut 5 bases from V and 0 bases from J, with 20 bases between. The CDR3 loop spans 17 amino acids. Here the CDR3 DNA reads TGTGCCAGCAGCACTCCCTCCGGGACGCTGAGCTCCTACGAGCAGTACTTC. Residues: CASSTPSGTLSSYEQYF.

This clonotype was counted only a few times. Germline and junction disagree at one end, which may indicate a read error. The chain joins TRBV7-9 to TRBJ2-7; 9 bases fit TRBD2. This CDR3 has 13 residues. Germline lookup yields CDR1 SEHNR and CDR2 FQNEAQ (reference sequence). The CDR3 sequence: CASRSGTGTSINF. Here the CDR3 DNA reads TGTGCCAGTAGGTCGGGGACCGGGACTAGCATAAACTTC.

In its sample, this clonotype was seen many times. The V and J genes are TRBV20-1 and TRBJ2-1, with unresolved D. V was clipped by 0 bases and J by 0 bases, with 12 bases between them. CDR3 length: 16 amino acids. Germline V gene sequence: CDR1 DFQATT, CDR2 SNEGSKA (reference sequence). DNA for the CDR3: TGCAGTGCTAGAGATAGGGTGGGCAGCTCCTACAATGAGCAGTTCTTC. Its translation is CSARDRVGSSYNEQFF.

This clonotype came up a few times. CDR3: CASRPSGRLTDTQYF. CDR3 nucleotides: TGTGCCAGCAGACCTAGCGGGAGGCTCACAGATACGCAGTATTTT. This chain joins TRBV7-2 and TRBJ2-3, with 11 bases fitting TRBD2. Germline V gene sequence: CDR1 SGHTA, CDR2 FQGNSA. The CDR3 loop spans 15 amino acids. J gave up 2 bases and V 6 bases, and 4 bases lay outside the gene matches.

This clonotype was observed at least ten times. The chain joins TRBV24-1 to TRBJ2-2, with TRBD1 matching over 8 bases. The CDR3 is 18 residues long. Germline assignment: CDR1 KGHDR and CDR2 SFDVKD. V lost 2 bases and J lost 0; bases outside the gene matches: 7. CDR3 sequence (DNA): TGTGCCACCAGTGATTCATGGGTACAGGGGGCGAACACCGGGGAGCTGTTTTTT. Protein: CATSDSWVQGANTGELFF.

This clonotype was picked up many times. The chain couples TRBV20-1 to TRBJ1-3; D not certain. This CDR3 contains 12 residues. Germline CDR1 reads DFQATT; CDR2 reads SNEGSKA (reference sequence). V was trimmed by 7 bases and J by 0 bases, leaving 7 bases between them. For the CDR3, the DNA is TGCAGTGTCATAGACTCTGGAAACACCATATATTTT. Residues: CSVIDSGNTIYF.

This clonotype was recorded many times. The rearrangement uses TRBV7-3 and TRBJ2-5; D might be TRBD1 (5 bases). The CDR3 contains 15 residues. V was shortened by 4 bases and J by 5 bases, with 17 bases between the two germline ends. The germline CDR1 and CDR2 sequences are SGHTA and FQGTGA. CDR3: CASSSDIRDWETQYF. In nucleotides, the CDR3 is TGTGCCAGCAGCTCGGACATCAGGGATTGGGAGACCCAGTACTTC.

This chain links TRBV29-1 with TRBJ2-1; TRBD2 aligns across 7 bases. The CDR3 runs 17 residues. The junction had 13 bases not matched to a gene; V was cut back by 3 bases and J by 2 bases. The germline V gene encodes CDR1 SQVTM and CDR2 ANQGSEA. This chain's CDR3 is CSVDIIVQRGTYNEQFF. CDR3 nucleotide sequence: TGCAGCGTTGATATTATCGTCCAGCGGGGAACCTACAATGAGCAGTTCTTC.

This clonotype was counted many times. V usage is TRBV3-1 and J usage is TRBJ1-5; D is perhaps TRBD1 (5 bases). V was clipped by 0 bases and J by 6 bases, with 9 bases between them. Germline lookup yields CDR1 LGHDT and CDR2 YNNKEL (reference sequence). The CDR3 consists of 14 residues. The CDR3 nucleotides read TGTGCCAGCAGCCAAGACAGGGTAGGTCAGCCCCAGCATTTT. Translation gives CASSQDRVGQPQHF.

As for this clonotype: This may come from a read error, since a much larger clone is one base off. The chain uses TRBV3-1 and TRBJ2-7; 7 positions match TRBD2. Germline CDR1 LGHDT, CDR2 YNNKEL (reference sequence). The CDR3 has 15 residues. With V trimmed by 0 bases and J by 5 bases, 7 bases remained unmatched. CDR3 DNA: TGTGCCAGCAGCCAAGATCCGGGACTACCCCACGAGCAGTACTTC. The encoded protein is CASSQDPGLPHEQYF.

The gene calls are TRBV7-8 and TRBJ2-2; a weak D match, TRBD1 (5 bases). The V end was cut by 5 bases, the J end by 6 bases, with 25 bases between. CDR3 length: 18 amino acids. Germline V gene lookup returns CDR1 SGHVS and CDR2 FQNEAQ. CDR3 in amino acids: CASSKIRVPRAYSGELFF. CDR3 in DNA: TGTGCCAGCAGCAAAATTAGGGTGCCCAGGGCGTACTCCGGGGAGCTGTTTTTT.

V gene TRBV18 combines with J gene TRBJ2-1; no clear D. CDR1 and CDR2 (germline): KGHSH, LQKENI. V lost 3 bases and J lost 0, with 9 bases in between. The CDR3 contains 15 residues. The CDR3, as DNA: TGTGCCAGCTCACCTGAAGTGAGCTCCTACAATGAGCAGTTCTTC. Its protein product is CASSPEVSSYNEQFF.

This clonotype was detected only a few times. The J gene is TRBJ2-1, the V gene TRBV25-1, with 14 bases matching TRBD2. The CDR3 consists of 16 residues. V shed 1 base, J shed 8 bases, and the junction held 4 bases outside the gene matches. CDR1 and CDR2 (germline): MGHDK, SYGVNS. Here the CDR3 DNA reads TGTGCCAGCAGTGAATGGACTAGCGGGAGGCGTTATGAGCAGTTCTTC. This codes for CASSEWTSGRRYEQFF. Full variable domain (missing parts from reference TRBV25-1 and TRBJ2-1): EADIYQTPRYLVIGTGKKITLECSQTMGHDKMYWYQQDPGMELHLIHYSYGVNSTEKGDLSSESTVSRIRTEHFPLTLESARPSHTSQYLCASSEWTSGRRYEQFFGPGTRLTVL.

This clonotype was seen ten or more times. This sequence joins TRBV12-3 or TRBV12-4 and TRBJ2-3; D might be TRBD1 or TRBD2, each matching 5 bases. Trimming took off 0 bases at V and 7 bases at J, with 11 bases between the two ends. CDR3 size: 14 residues. The DNA for the CDR3 is TGTGCCAGCAGTTTAGCGCAGGGACGGCATACGCAGTATTTT. It is translated as CASSLAQGRHTQYF.

This clonotype was seen only a few times. This may be a read error, as it is one base from a much larger clone. The chain has TRBV7-2 and TRBJ2-5; 7 positions match TRBD1. The CDR3 spans 11 residues. The germline gives CDR1 SGHTA, CDR2 FQGNSA. The V segment lost 7 bases and the J segment 7 bases; nucleotides outside the gene matches: 3. The CDR3 DNA follows: TGTGCCAGCACCCCAGGGGGGACCCAGTACTTC. It encodes CASTPGGTQYF.

Ten or more counts support this clonotype. The chain recombines TRBV28 with TRBJ1-1; 8 bases line up with TRBD1. CDR3 length equals 16 residues. Germline values: CDR1 MDHEN, CDR2 SYDVKM. The V and J ends lost 5 bases and 3 bases, in that order; junction bases with no gene match: 11. The CDR3 loop reads CASSHPFDRGYTEAFF. DNA of the CDR3: TGTGCCAGCAGTCACCCCTTCGACAGGGGATACACTGAAGCTTTCTTT.

This clonotype occurred a few times. This chain links TRBV7-9 with TRBJ2-1; the D gene could be TRBD1 or TRBD2 (5 bases each). Trimming stripped 3 bases from V and 4 bases from J, with 19 bases between. This CDR3 has 17 residues. Per the germline V gene, CDR1 is SEHNR and CDR2 is FQNEAQ (reference sequence). CDR3 amino acids: CASSLRGDRFFYNEQFF. CDR3 nucleotides: TGTGCCAGCAGCTTGAGGGGAGACCGTTTCTTTTACAATGAGCAGTTCTTC.

The table lists this clonotype with a few counts. J is TRBJ2-7 and V is TRBV7-9; TRBD2 matches at 10 bases. In germline, CDR1 is SEHNR, CDR2 FQNEAQ (reference sequence). The V and J ends lost 5 bases and 2 bases, in that order; junction bases with no gene match: 6. The CDR3 is 15 amino acids. The CDR3 DNA is TGTGCCAGCAGCCCCGGACTAGCGGCGGCCTACGAGCAGTACTTC. This encodes CASSPGLAAAYEQYF.

The V call is TRBV6-1, the J call TRBJ2-7; D is unclear. This CDR3 is built from 12 residues. Germline assignment: CDR1 MNHNS and CDR2 SASEGT. With 2 bases removed from V and 4 bases from J, the gap between germline ends came to 6 bases. The DNA for the CDR3 is TGTGCCAGCAGTGAACGAAGTTACGAGCAGTACTTC. Protein product: CASSERSYEQYF.

This clonotype has ten or more counts. The chain recombines TRBV29-1 with TRBJ2-7; TRBD2 agrees at 8 bases. The V gene end was trimmed by 6 bases and the J gene end by 4 bases; junction bases not matched to a gene: 8. Germline CDR1 reads SQVTM; CDR2 reads ANQGSEA. The CDR3 is made up of 13 amino acids. The CDR3, as DNA: TGCAGCGTACTAACTAGCGGAGATTACGAGCAGTACTTC. Its translation is CSVLTSGDYEQYF.

Of note for this clonotype: A much larger clone is a single base away; this may be a read error. The chain is built from TRBV3-1 and TRBJ2-7; D gene uncertain. Germline lookup yields CDR1 LGHDT and CDR2 YNNKEL (reference sequence). Trimming left V 4 bases short and J 5 bases short, with 15 bases between. There are 14 residues in the CDR3. The CDR3 reads CASSPYNIADEQYF. The CDR3 DNA is TGTGCCAGCAGCCCTTATAACATCGCCGACGAGCAGTACTTC.

This clonotype was recorded at least ten times. This chain uses TRBV5-1 with TRBJ2-3; D possibly corresponds to TRBD2 (5 bases). The CDR3 runs 16 residues. Germline V lookup: CDR1 SGHRS, CDR2 YFSETQ. Trimming pared 6 bases from V and 0 bases from J, leaving 17 bases between. The CDR3 loop reads CASTLGEGSSTDTQYF. CDR3 DNA: TGCGCCAGCACGCTCGGGGAAGGATCTAGCACAGATACGCAGTATTTT.

This clonotype was seen more than once but under ten times. The J gene is TRBJ1-3, the V gene TRBV27; 7 bases align to TRBD1. CDR3 size: 14 residues. CDR1 and CDR2 (germline): MNHEY, SMNVEV (reference sequence). With V trimmed by 9 bases and J by 4 bases, 9 bases remained unmatched. Written as DNA, the CDR3 is TGTGCCAGATCCAAGGGACAGAGAGGAAACACCATATATTTT. This gives the protein CARSKGQRGNTIYF.

This clonotype was recorded many times. This chain uses TRBV28 with TRBJ2-7; 11 nucleotides line up with TRBD2. The germline V gene has CDR1 MDHEN and CDR2 SYDVKM. The CDR3 is 17 residues long. V shed 3 bases and J 1 base; nucleotides not matched to a gene: 8. The CDR3 DNA sequence: TGTGCCAGCAGTTTCACCTGGACTAGCGGGCCGTCCTACGAGCAGTACTTC. Protein sequence: CASSFTWTSGPSYEQYF.

V and J are TRBV7-2 and TRBJ2-7; D not resolved. The V gene lost 0 bases and the J gene lost 0 bases, with 9 bases spanning the gap. CDR3 length: 15 residues. In germline, CDR1 is SGHTA, CDR2 FQGNSA. The CDR3: CASSLAHGHSYEQYF. DNA for the CDR3: TGTGCCAGCAGCTTAGCGCATGGGCACTCCTACGAGCAGTACTTC. Using reference TRBV7-2 and TRBJ2-7 for the parts outside the CDR3, the full variable domain is GAGVSQSPSNKVTEKGKDVELRCDPISGHTALYWYRQSLGQGLEFLIYFQGNSAPDKSGLPSDRFSAERTGGSVSTLTIQRTQQEDSAVYLCASSLAHGHSYEQYFGPGTRLTVT.

This clonotype has at least ten counts. The chain joins TRBV20-1 to TRBJ2-5; 9 bases align to TRBD1. This CDR3 spans 14 amino acids. The V gene's germline CDR1 is DFQATT and CDR2 SNEGSKA (reference sequence). V lost 1 base to trimming and J lost 3 bases; unmatched junction nucleotides: 3. CDR3 amino acids: CSARGQGGEETQYF. The CDR3 nucleotides read TGCAGTGCTAGAGGACAGGGGGGGGAAGAGACCCAGTACTTC.